Listed here is a single TCR beta chain. This receptor's antigen is unknown. No qualities accompany the bases; no much larger clone lies one base away. The library came from the immunoSEQ multiplex PCR assay. For the multiplex PCR, a mixture combining 60 forward primers for TCR Vbeta segments and 13 reverse primers for TCR Jbeta segments was used. The CDR3 region of rearranged TCR beta genes was amplified from genomic DNA by a multiplex PCR assay. The Illumina HiSeq System was used to sequence the amplified TCR beta libraries as 87-base-pair reads. The authors processed their data as follows. Across the 600 to 700 repertoires, a later analysis counted approximately 75 million unique TCR beta chains, approximately 10 million of which were shared by at least two donors. Raw reads were error-corrected and collapsed into unique sequences with a nearest-neighbor algorithm that merged closely related sequences to remove PCR and sequencing errors. Alignment of CDR3 sequences to IMGT reference sequences was used to assign V, D and J gene segments. For a sequence to be retained, at least a six-nucleotide match to both a V gene segment and a J gene segment was required. A rearrangement counted as productive if the CDR3 had no stop codons and remained in frame with V and J, and every other rearrangement counted as non-productive. Following IMGT convention, CDR3 was defined as the stretch from the second conserved V-encoded cysteine up to the conserved J-encoded phenylalanine. In an earlier analysis of more than 550 of the donors, sequences lacking an unambiguous match to a single V gene segment were excluded. An earlier analysis of about 590 of the donors classified V segments as functional when productive rearrangements were above 56.7% and as segregating when the standard deviation between donors was above 5%. To diagnose cytomegalovirus status from the catalog of TCR beta chain sequences, a statistical classification framework was built. In a later analysis, V and J genes were assigned by comparing TCR nucleotide sequences against IMGT/GENE-DB human TR gene sequences. The TCRdist pipeline was used in a later analysis to assign CDR3 sequences and most-parsimonious VDJ recombination scenarios. In a later analysis, every TCR beta chain was defined by the combination of its CDR3 amino acid sequence and its V-gene family, and reads without a unique V-gene family were dropped. To address suspected cross-contamination and a sequencing artifact, a later analysis removed roughly 640 highly shared, low-generation-probability nucleotide sequences. In a later analysis, a clonal expansion index for each public chain was calculated from normalized within-repertoire ranks of inferred template counts. A later analysis computed generation probabilities with a VDJ recombination model fitted to out-of-frame rearrangements, and checked the results against IGoR. Hypergeometric tests were used in a later analysis to score TCR-TCR, TCR-HLA and TCR-CMV co-occurrence, with a repertoire-size bias correction applied to the TCR pairs. A later analysis estimated false discovery rates by permuting HLA or CMV assignments 20 times. A later analysis grouped co-occurring TCRs with DBSCAN, adding TCRdist sequence similarity when clustering within HLA-allele-positive subsets. Repertoires with fewer than 30,000 or more than 120,000 public chains, plus five repertoires with anomalous nucleotide sharing, were excluded from co-occurrence clustering. TCRdb limited this immuneACCESS table to in-frame rearrangements with V and J called. A share of clones is missing; checked studies link under half to unresolved V genes, and the rest is unexplained. D and trimming come from the DNA, and the V and J calls and clone size come from that table. Across this sample there are approximately 87,000 clones, with 81% seen only once. Clones ranked in the top ten supply 4.2% of the sample.

CDR1 and CDR2, per the germline V gene (reference sequence), are SGHNT and YYREEE. At the junction V is shortened by 2 bases and J by 0 bases, with 6 bases in between. The CDR3 holds 14 amino acids from the cysteine to the phenylalanine. CDR3 DNA is the only sequence kept; it has 42 bases, read in frame from the first base. The data originate from a study of cytomegalovirus exposure and HLA in healthy donors (dated by TCRdb to between 2016 and 2019). Background for the entire study: In an earlier analysis of 587 of the donors, about 260 Gb of sequence data and 95 million to 130 million unique TCR beta sequences from 150 million to 200 million T cells were reported. Roughly 300 gigabases of sequencing data and approximately 85 million unique TCR sequences were included in an early release covering roughly 600 HLA-typed donors. Donor age, sex, ethnicity and CMV serostatus were compiled alongside the repertoire data. In a later genetic analysis, genome-wide SNP genotypes for about 55% of the 666 donors were used, and that subset was treated as a discovery cohort. To study patterns of TCR occurrence, a later analysis re-analyzed previously published TCR beta repertoires from 500 to 850 donors and added high-resolution HLA genotyping. Of the 350 to 400 genotyped donors, over 65% fell in the genetic ancestry cluster associated with self-reported Caucasian donors. Among 398 genotyped donors of the cohort, an average of around 220,000 unique TCR beta nucleotide sequences was sequenced per donor, of which about 18% were non-productive. An earlier analysis of approximately 640 of the donors applied high-throughput TCR beta sequencing to assess whether each TCR beta V gene segment acted as functional or pseudogenic. About 5 DR-DQ haplotypes were handled as single units for association and clustering, since linkage in the cohort was strong. The aim of the study was to test whether cataloging public T cell receptors could identify signatures of past pathogen exposure. The study profiled the T cell repertoires of around 700 subjects by immunosequencing and related them to cytomegalovirus serostatus. Besides the first cohort of approximately 670 subjects, a separate validation cohort made up of over 95 different subjects was used. Rather than drawing on any new phenotypic data, the later analysis identified candidate immune exposures from TCR beta sequences and the way those sequences occurred across donors. High-throughput TCR immunosequencing, statistical association of individual TCRs with disease status, and machine learning were combined to predict cytomegalovirus infection status. Class I and class II HLA loci were covered by the typing at four-digit resolution. Typing coverage differed by locus: A, B, C, DRB1 and DQB1 were typed in roughly 620-640 donors, DQA1 in approximately 520, DPA1 in 606, and DPB1 in 472. All discovery cohort repertoires had been generated using a single sequencing platform. Overall study outcomes, separate from this receptor: A further reported finding was that TCR beta sequences accurately predicted the HLA-A and HLA-B alleles for most subjects in the first cohort. When HLA alleles, especially DR and DQ, strongly co-occurred, TCR associations were difficult to assign to individual alleles. The sequencing pipeline was judged likely to have produced a cluster of highly shared sequence variants as a technical artifact. Correlated functional status among segregating V segments might reflect linkage disequilibrium, but an unknown experimental factor could not be ruled out. Three of the identified cytomegalovirus-associated TCR beta chains were confirmed in vitro to be specific for cytomegalovirus antigens. Across donors, most TCR sequences were observed very rarely, whereas some public TCRs were present in many individuals. In this cohort, only TCR beta chains were sequenced, and detectable features were limited by the absence of alpha or paired-chain data. The presence/absence analyses assumed that sequencing depth was roughly uniform across donors, and that assumption may not be true. At a false discovery rate of 0.05, a later analysis linked 16,951 TCR beta sequences to specific HLA alleles. Because counts were too low, roughly 17 rarely observed V segments, including chromosome 9 orphons, were left out of the earlier analysis of 587 of the donors. In a later analysis, the rate of TCR association differed among HLA loci, with DRB1 alleles having the most associated TCRs and HLA-C alleles having the fewest. In a later genetic analysis, a missense DCLRE1C variant was associated with V-gene and J-gene trimming of TCR beta chains, and the association was replicated in an independent cohort. In a later analysis, HLA-associated TCR beta chains were found to be more clonally expanded and to have lower generation probabilities than equally common non-associated chains. According to a later genetic analysis, donors in an Asian-associated ancestry cluster had fewer N-insertions in productive TCRs than the approximately 690-donor mean. According to a later analysis, most CMV-associated TCR beta chains appeared to be HLA-restricted, and the HLA associations seemed to be driven largely by CMV exposure. Some IMGT-functional V segments, including TRBV6-2 and TRBV6-3, could not be distinguished by the 87-base-pair reads and were therefore excluded. For the cohort, immune exposure information was limited to CMV serostatus. Because HLA typing was missing for some donors at each locus, association tests included only the typed subset. The study gave a list of about 170 TCR beta chains associated with cytomegalovirus. The classifier was reported to diagnose cytomegalovirus status with high specificity and sensitivity in both the original cohort and the validation cohort. It was suggested by the authors that the approach could potentially be generalized to other disease states and immunological phenotypes. A later analysis reported that several top co-occurrence clusters appeared linked to parvovirus B19, influenza, CMV and Epstein-Barr virus. In an earlier analysis of about 540 of the donors, most TCR beta V segments were observed in productive rearrangements about 87% or about 30% of the time, broadly matching IMGT annotations.

The cohort comprised more than 550 healthy bone marrow donors. At the time of sampling, every cohort member was nominally healthy, though immune exposures that went unrecorded were likely present. The donor tested CMV seropositive, placing the donor among the approximately 310 seropositive members of the cohort. A peripheral blood sample was collected from each donor, and TCR beta sequencing was performed on peripheral blood mononuclear cells. The Qiagen DNeasy Blood Extraction Kit was used to extract genomic DNA from the blood cell samples. The sequence links TRBV5-4 to TRBJ1-3; the D gene identity is not certain. This receptor was taken from a woman in her 70s in good health and CMV-seropositive. The sequenced material came from PBMCs. CDR3 sequence: CASSFGGSGNTIYF. Here is the DNA: TGTGCCAGCAGCTTTGGAGGCTCTGGAAACACCATATATTTT.